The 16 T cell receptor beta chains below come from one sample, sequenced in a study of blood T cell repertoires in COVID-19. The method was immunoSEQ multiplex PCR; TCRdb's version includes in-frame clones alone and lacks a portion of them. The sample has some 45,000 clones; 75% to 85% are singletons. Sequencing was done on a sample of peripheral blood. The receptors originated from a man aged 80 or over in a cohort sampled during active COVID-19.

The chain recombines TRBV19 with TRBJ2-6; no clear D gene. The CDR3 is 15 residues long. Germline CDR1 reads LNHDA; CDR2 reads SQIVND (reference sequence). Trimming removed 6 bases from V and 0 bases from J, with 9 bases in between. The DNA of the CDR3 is TGTGCCAGTAGGACACAGAGCTCTGGGGCCAACGTCCTGACTTTC. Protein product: CASRTQSSGANVLTF.

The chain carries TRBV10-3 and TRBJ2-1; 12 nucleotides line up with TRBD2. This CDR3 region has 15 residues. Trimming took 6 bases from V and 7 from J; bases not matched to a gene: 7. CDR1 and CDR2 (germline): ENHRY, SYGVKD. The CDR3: CAIRATGTSGNEQFF. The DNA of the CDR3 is TGTGCCATCAGAGCAACCGGGACTAGCGGGAATGAGCAGTTCTTC.

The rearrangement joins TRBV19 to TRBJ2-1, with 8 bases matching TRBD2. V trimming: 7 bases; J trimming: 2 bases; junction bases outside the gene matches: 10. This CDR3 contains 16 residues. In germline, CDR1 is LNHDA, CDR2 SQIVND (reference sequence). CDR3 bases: TGTGCCAGTACCCCACGGATCGGGGGGGCCTACAATGAGCAGTTCTTC. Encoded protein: CASTPRIGGAYNEQFF.

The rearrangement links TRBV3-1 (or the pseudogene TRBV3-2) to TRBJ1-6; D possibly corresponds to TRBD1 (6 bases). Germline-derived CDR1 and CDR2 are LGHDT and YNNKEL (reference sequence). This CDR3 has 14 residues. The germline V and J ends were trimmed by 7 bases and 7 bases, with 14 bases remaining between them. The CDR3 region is CASTQDSENSPLHF. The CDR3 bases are TGTGCCAGCACTCAGGACAGTGAGAATTCACCCCTCCACTTT.

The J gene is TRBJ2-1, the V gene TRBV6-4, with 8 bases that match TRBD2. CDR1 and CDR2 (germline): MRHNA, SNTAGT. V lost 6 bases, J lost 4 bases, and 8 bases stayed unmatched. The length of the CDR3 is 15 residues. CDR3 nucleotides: TGTGCCAGCAGCAGAAGCGGGGGAGTATACAATGAGCAGTTCTTC. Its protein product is CASSRSGGVYNEQFF.

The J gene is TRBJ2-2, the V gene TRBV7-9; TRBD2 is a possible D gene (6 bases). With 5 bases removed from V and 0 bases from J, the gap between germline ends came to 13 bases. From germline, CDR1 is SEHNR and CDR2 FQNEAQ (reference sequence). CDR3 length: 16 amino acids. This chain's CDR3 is CASSAPGRTNTGELFF. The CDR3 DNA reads TGTGCCAGCAGCGCTCCCGGGAGAACGAACACCGGGGAGCTGTTTTTT.

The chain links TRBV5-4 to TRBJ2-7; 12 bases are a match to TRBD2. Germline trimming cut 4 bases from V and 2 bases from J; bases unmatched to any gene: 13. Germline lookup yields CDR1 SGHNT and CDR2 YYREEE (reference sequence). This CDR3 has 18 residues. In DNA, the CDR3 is TGTGCCAGCAGCAAGGGACTAGCGGGTTCCGAACCCGCCTACGAGCAGTACTTC. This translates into CASSKGLAGSEPAYEQYF.

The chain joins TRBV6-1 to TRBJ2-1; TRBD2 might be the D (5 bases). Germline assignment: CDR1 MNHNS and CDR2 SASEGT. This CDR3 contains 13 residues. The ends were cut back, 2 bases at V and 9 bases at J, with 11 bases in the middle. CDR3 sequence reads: CASSEMTKGEQFF. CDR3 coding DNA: TGTGCCAGCAGTGAAATGACTAAGGGTGAGCAGTTCTTC.

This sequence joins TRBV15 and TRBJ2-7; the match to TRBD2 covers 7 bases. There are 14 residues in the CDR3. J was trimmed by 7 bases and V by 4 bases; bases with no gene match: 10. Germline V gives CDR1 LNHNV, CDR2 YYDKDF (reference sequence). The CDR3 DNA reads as TGTGCCACCAGCATTGCAACGGGGGGATGGGAGCAGTACTTC. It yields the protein CATSIATGGWEQYF.

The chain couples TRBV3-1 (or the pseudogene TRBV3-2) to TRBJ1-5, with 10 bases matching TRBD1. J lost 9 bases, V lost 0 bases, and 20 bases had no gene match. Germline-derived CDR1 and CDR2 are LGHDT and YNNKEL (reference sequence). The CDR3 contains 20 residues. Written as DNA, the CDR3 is TGTGCCAGCAGCCAAGATCCGATGACAGGGGGCGACCAGTCCTCTCGGCCCCAGCATTTT. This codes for CASSQDPMTGGDQSSRPQHF.

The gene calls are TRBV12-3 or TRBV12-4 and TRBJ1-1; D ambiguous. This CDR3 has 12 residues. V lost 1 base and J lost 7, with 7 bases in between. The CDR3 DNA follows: TGTGCCAGCAGTTTAGTCAACGGTGAAGCTTTCTTT. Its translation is CASSLVNGEAFF.

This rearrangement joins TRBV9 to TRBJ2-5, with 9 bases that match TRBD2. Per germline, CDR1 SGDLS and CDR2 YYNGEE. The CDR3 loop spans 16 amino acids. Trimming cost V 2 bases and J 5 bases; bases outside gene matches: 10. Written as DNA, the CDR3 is TGTGCCAGCAGCGTGAGGCGGGGGGGCTTGGCGGAGACCCAGTACTTC. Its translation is CASSVRRGGLAETQYF.

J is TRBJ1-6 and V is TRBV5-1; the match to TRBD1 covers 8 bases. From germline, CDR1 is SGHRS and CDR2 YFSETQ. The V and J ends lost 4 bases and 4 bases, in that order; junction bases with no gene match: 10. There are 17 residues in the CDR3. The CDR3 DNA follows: TGCGCCAGCAGCATAACCGACAGGGGCTCTTATAATTCACCCCTCCACTTT. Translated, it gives CASSITDRGSYNSPLHF.

The CDR3 coding sequence is TGTGCCAGCAGCTACCGTGAGCAGCGAAGGAACTACGAGCAGTACTTC. It is translated as CASSYREQRRNYEQYF. The gene calls are TRBV7-2 and TRBJ2-7; D not certain. The ends were cut back, 4 bases at V and 3 bases at J, with 19 bases in the middle. The CDR3 is made up of 16 amino acids. In germline, CDR1 is SGHTA, CDR2 FQGNSA.

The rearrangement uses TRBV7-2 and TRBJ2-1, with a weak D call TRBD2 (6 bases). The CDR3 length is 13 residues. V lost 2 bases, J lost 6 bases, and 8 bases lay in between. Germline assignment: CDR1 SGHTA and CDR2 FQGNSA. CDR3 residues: CASSLMTSNEQFF. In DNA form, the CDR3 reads TGTGCCAGCAGCTTAATGACTAGCAATGAGCAGTTCTTC. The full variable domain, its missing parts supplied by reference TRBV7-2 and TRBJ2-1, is GAGVSQSPSNKVTEKGKDVELRCDPISGHTALYWYRQSLGQGLEFLIYFQGNSAPDKSGLPSDRFSAERTGGSVSTLTIQRTQQEDSAVYLCASSLMTSNEQFFGPGTRLTVL.

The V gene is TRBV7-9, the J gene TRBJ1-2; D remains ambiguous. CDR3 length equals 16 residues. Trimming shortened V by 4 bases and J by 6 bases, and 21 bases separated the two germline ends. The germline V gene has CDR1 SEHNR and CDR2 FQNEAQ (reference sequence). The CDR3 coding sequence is TGTGCCAGCAGCTCCTCTGCCGGACTCTACGGGGATGGCTACACCTTC. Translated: CASSSSAGLYGDGYTF. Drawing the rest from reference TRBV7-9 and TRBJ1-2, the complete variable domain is DTGVSQNPRHKITKRGQNVTFRCDPISEHNRLYWYRQTLGQGPEFLTYFQNEAQLEKSRLLSDRFSAERPKGSFSTLEIQRTEQGDSAMYLCASSSSAGLYGDGYTFGSGTRLTVV.